This T cell receptor (beta chain) was found in a study of shared clonotypes between healthy human individuals. Study background: Used for every donor were three CD4 naive, three CD4 memory, two CD8 naive and one CD8 memory plate.

Profiling relied on immunoSEQ multiplex PCR, and the TCRdb table lists in-frame clones only, not all of them. The data contain millions of clones, around nine tenths of them singletons. This clone was recorded once. Its antigen is not known. V was trimmed by 5 bases and J by 8 bases, leaving 11 bases between them. Germline V gives CDR1 SGHDT, CDR2 YYEEEE. The CDR3 runs to 12 residues. Whole-study results and caveats: Represented diversity (both genetic and exposure-history) was limited by the small number of donors. The sole specimen, blood, was sampled, and tissue repertoires likely differ.

The sample comprised naive CD4+ T cells sorted from blood. Noted subset: CD45RA+ positively selected. The chain links TRBV5-6 to TRBJ2-1; weak D call: TRBD2 (6 bases). This sequence was found in a man between 18 and 35 years old in good health. In DNA, the CDR3 is TGTGCCAGCAGTTATAGCGGCTATGAGCAGTTCTTC. Its translation is CASSYSGYEQFF.